This TCR beta chain was found in a study of cytomegalovirus exposure and HLA in healthy donors. PCR was performed using 60 Vbeta and 13 Jbeta primers. Profiling relied on immunoSEQ multiplex PCR, and the TCRdb table lists in-frame clones only, not all of them. In the table there are 80,000 to 95,000 clones, around 86% of which are singletons. The donors comprised healthy bone marrow donors. The germline V gene encodes CDR1 SGHAT and CDR2 FQNNGV. The V end lost 1 base, the J end lost 0 bases, and 9 bases lay between the germline ends. The CDR3 is 15 amino acids. Notes on the study in general: With later analysis, a missense DCLRE1C variant became linked to TCR beta V- and J-gene trimming. Previously analyzed data showed that most TCR beta V segments were productive at a frequency of about 87% or about 30%.

A remark on this clone: The target antigen is unknown.

The sample consisted of PBMCs. The chain combines TRBV11-2 with TRBJ1-2; D unresolved. This TCR was sampled from a man aged 30 to 45 in good health and CMV-seropositive. CDR3 sequence: CASSLVVGANYGYTF. The CDR3 DNA follows: TGTGCCAGCAGCTTAGTCGTCGGAGCTAACTATGGCTACACCTTC.